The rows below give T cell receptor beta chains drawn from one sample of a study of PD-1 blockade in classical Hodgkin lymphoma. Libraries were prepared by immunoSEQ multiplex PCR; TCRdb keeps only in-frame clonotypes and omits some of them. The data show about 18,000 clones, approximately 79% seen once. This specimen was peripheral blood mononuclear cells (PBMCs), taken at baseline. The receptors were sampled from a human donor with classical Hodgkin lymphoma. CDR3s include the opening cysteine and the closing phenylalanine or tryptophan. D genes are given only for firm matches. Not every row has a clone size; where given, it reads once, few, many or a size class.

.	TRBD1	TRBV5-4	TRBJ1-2	TGTGCCAGCAGCTTGGGGTTTCGACAGGGGGAGGACTATGGCTACACCTTC	CASSLGFRQGEDYGYTF
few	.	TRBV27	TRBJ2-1	TGTGCCAGCAGTTCACCCCGACTAGACGCCTTCAATGAGCAGTTCTTC	CASSSPRLDAFNEQFF
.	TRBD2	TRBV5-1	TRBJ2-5	TGCGCCAGCAGCCTAAGGGGGACTAGCGGGAGAAGGTGGGAGACCCAGTACTTC	CASSLRGTSGRRWETQYF
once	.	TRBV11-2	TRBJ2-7	TGTGCCAGCAGCTTAGGACAGACTAACTCCTACGAGCAGTACTTC	CASSLGQTNSYEQYF
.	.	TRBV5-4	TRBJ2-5	TGTGCCAGCAGCTTCGATCGTCGGCAAGAGACCCAGTACTTC	CASSFDRRQETQYF
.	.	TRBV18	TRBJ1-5	TGTGCCAGCTCCTGGGGGGACGGGCCCCAGCATTTT	CASSWGDGPQHF
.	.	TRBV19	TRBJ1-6	TGTGCCAGTAGTATCGCTGGAGCCTCTTATAATTCACCCCTCCACTTT	CASSIAGASYNSPLHF
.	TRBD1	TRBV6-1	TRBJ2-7	TGTGCCAGCAGTGAGGGGGACAGCCCCTACGAGCAGTACTTC	CASSEGDSPYEQYF
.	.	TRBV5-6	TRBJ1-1	TGTGCCAGCAGCTTGCGGGGAAGGAGCACTGAAGCTTTCTTT	CASSLRGRSTEAFF
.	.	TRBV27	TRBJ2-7	TGTGCCAGCAGCCTCCAACGGGGGGCCATAGGTACTCGCGAGCAGTACTTC	CASSLQRGAIGTREQYF
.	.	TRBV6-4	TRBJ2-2	TGTGCCAGCAGTGACTCCGGCACGAACACCGGGGAGCTGTTTTTT	CASSDSGTNTGELFF
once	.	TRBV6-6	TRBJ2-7	TGTGCCAGCAGTTCCCCGAGGGGAAGGACCTACGAGCAGTACTTC	CASSSPRGRTYEQYF
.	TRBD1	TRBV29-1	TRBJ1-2	TGCAGCGCCGTGGACAGGCACTATGGCTACACCTTC	CSAVDRHYGYTF
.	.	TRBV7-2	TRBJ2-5	TGTGCCAGCAGCTTAGCGGCGGAGACCCAGTACTTC	CASSLAAETQYF
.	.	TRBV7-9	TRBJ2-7	TGTGCCAGCAGCCCCCAGGACTACGAGCAGTACTTC	CASSPQDYEQYF
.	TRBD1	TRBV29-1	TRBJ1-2	TGCAGCGTTGAAGATCCTGTGACAGGGGGACGGTGCTACACCTTC	CSVEDPVTGGRCYTF
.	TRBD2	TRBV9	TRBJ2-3	TGTGCCAGCAGCGCCAATGGGGGGGTTGGGGCAGATACGCAGTATTTT	CASSANGGVGADTQYF
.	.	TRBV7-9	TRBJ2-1	TGTGCCAGCAGCTCACCGGGACCCAATACTAATGAGCAGTTCTTC	CASSSPGPNTNEQFF
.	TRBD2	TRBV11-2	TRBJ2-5	TGTGCCAGCAGCAAGATAACTAGCGGCCAAGAGACCCAGTACTTC	CASSKITSGQETQYF
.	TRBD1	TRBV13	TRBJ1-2	TGTGCCAGCAGCGCTCAGGGGGGGAACTATGGCTACACCTTC	CASSAQGGNYGYTF
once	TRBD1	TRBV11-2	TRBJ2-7	TGTGCCAGCAGCTTGTTCCGGACAGGGGGCTACGAGCAGTACTTC	CASSLFRTGGYEQYF
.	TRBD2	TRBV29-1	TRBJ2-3	TGCAGCGTTGGGTCCCTAGCGGGGGGCACAGATACGCAGTATTTT	CSVGSLAGGTDTQYF
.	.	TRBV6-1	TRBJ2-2	TGTGCCAGCAGTGAAGCGCGACAGTACACCGGGGAGCTGTTTTTT	CASSEARQYTGELFF
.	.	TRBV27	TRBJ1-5	TGTGCCAGCAGTTTATCCCTACAAGGGGTGACAGATCAGCCCCAGCATTTT	CASSLSLQGVTDQPQHF
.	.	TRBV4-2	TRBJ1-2	TGTGCCAGCAGCCAATCGGGGGGGGGCGCTGGCTACACCTTC	CASSQSGGGAGYTF
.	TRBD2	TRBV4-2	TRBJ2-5	TGTGCCAGCAGCCAAGATTTAGCGGGAGGGAAACCTTCAGAGACCCAGTACTTC	CASSQDLAGGKPSETQYF
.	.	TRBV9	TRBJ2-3	TGTGCCAGCAGCGTACTAGGGGGGAGCACAGATACGCAGTATTTT	CASSVLGGSTDTQYF